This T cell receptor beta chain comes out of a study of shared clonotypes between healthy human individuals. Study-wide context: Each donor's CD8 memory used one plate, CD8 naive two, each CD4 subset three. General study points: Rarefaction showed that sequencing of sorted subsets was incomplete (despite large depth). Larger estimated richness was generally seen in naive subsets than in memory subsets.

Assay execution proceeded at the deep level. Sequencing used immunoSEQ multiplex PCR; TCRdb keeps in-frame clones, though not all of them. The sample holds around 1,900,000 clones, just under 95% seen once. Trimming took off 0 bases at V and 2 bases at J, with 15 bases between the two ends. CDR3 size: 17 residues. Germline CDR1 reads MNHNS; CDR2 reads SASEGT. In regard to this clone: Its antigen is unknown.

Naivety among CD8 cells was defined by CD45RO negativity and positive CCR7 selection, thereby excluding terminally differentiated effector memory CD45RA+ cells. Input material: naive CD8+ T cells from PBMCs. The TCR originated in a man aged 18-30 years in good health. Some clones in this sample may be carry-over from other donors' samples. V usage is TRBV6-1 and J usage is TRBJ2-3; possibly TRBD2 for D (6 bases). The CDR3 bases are TGTGCCAGCAGTGAAGCGCTCGCGGGACCATTCACAGATACGCAGTATTTT. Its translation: CASSEALAGPFTDTQYF.